Listed here are 2 T cell receptor beta chains from one sample, sequenced in a study of cytomegalovirus exposure and HLA in healthy donors. The PCR used 60 Vbeta and 13 Jbeta primers. Measured with immunoSEQ multiplex PCR; TCRdb has only the in-frame clones, and not every one. The repertoire holds about 140,000 clones, less than 85% seen once, with about 2% in the top ten. Sequences were obtained from PBMCs. The receptors stem from a woman aged 60-70 years in good health and CMV-seropositive.

The chain links TRBV5-1 to TRBJ2-6, with TRBD1 matching over 10 bases. V trimming: 0 bases; J trimming: 4 bases; junction bases outside the gene matches: 7. CDR3 length: 18 amino acids. CDR1 is SGHRS, CDR2 YFSETQ, per germline. CDR3 protein: CASSLERQGASGANVLTF. CDR3 coding DNA: TGCGCCAGCAGCTTGGAGCGACAGGGGGCGTCAGGGGCCAACGTCCTGACTTTC.

The CDR3 bases are TGTGCCAGTAGTGATACGGAGGATCAGCCCCAGCATTTT. It translates to CASSDTEDQPQHF. The chain uses TRBV19 and TRBJ1-5; D remains ambiguous. Germline V gene sequence: CDR1 LNHDA, CDR2 SQIVND (reference sequence). Trimming took off 5 bases at V and 5 bases at J, with 10 bases between the two ends. The CDR3 covers 13 residues. The variable domain in full, with the rest retrieved from reference TRBV19 and TRBJ1-5, is DGGITQSPKYLFRKEGQNVTLSCEQNLNHDAMYWYRQDPGQGLRLIYYSQIVNDFQKGDIAEGYSVSREKKESFPLTVTSAQKNPTAFYLCASSDTEDQPQHFGDGTRLSIL.